This T cell receptor beta chain was identified in a study of radiation and T cells in renal cell carcinoma. Study-level background: Nephrectomy followed 15 Gy stereotactic body radiation by 4 weeks. Study-wide results and caveats: Top tumor clonotypes rose in blood 2 weeks post-radiation, then contracted. Baseline intratumoral clonotype presence is unknown without pretreatment biopsies.

Germline CDR1 SGHTA, CDR2 FQGNSA. The CDR3 length is 15 residues. With V trimmed by 4 bases and J by 4 bases, 7 bases remained unmatched. In its sample, this clone was seen a few times. Antigen specificity is unknown. Time point defined: blood 2 weeks post-SBRT. Sample treatment: 15 Gy SBRT to primary tumor, nephrectomy 4 weeks later. Produced via immunoSEQ multiplex PCR; TCRdb's table is partial and in-frame only. This table holds 100,000 to 150,000 clones, more than 70% found once. The chain carries TRBV7-2 and TRBJ1-5, with 7 bases aligning to TRBD1. This receptor was taken from a woman in her 70s with renal cell carcinoma. This material consisted of blood, taken from a patient whose treatment included radiotherapy and nephrectomy. The CDR3 nucleotides are TGTGCCAGCAGCTCGATGGACAGGCAGAATCAGCCCCAGCATTTT. Its translation: CASSSMDRQNQPQHF.